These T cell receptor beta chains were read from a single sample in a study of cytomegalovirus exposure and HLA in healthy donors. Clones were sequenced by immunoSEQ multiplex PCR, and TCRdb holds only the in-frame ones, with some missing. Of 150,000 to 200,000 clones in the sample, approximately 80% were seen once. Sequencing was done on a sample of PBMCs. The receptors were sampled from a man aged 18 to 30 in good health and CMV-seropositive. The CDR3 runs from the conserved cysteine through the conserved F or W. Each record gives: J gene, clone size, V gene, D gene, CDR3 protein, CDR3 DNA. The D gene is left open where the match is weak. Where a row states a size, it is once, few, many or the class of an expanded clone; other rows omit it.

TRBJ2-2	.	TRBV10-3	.	CAISRGFTGELFF	TGTGCCATCAGCCGGGGATTCACCGGGGAGCTGTTTTTT
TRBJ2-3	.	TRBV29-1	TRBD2	CSVEGGREWTDTQYF	TGCAGCGTTGAGGGTGGGAGGGAGTGGACAGATACGCAGTATTTT
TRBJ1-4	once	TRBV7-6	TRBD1	CASSSGQSTNEKLFF	TGTGCCAGCAGTTCGGGACAGTCAACTAATGAAAAACTGTTTTTT
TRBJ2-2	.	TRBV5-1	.	CASSLAQRETTNTGELFF	TGCGCCAGCAGCTTGGCTCAGCGAGAAACTACGAACACCGGGGAGCTGTTTTTT
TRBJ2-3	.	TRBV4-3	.	CASSQDHFRSGTNTDTQYF	TGCGCCAGCAGCCAAGATCATTTTCGAAGCGGAACGAACACAGATACGCAGTATTTT
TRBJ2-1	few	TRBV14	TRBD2	CASSQVTGGQLFF	TGTGCCAGCAGCCAAGTGACGGGGGGGCAACTGTTCTTC
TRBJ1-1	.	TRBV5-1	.	CASRQDLYEGLRNTEAFF	TGCGCCAGCCGACAGGACCTCTATGAAGGGTTGAGGAACACTGAAGCTTTCTTT
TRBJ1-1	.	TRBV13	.	CASNQGGTEAFF	TGTGCCAGCAACCAAGGAGGAACTGAAGCTTTCTTT
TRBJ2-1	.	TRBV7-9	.	CASSPDYEQFF	TGTGCCAGCAGCCCGGACTATGAGCAGTTCTTC
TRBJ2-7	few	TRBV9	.	CASSDAGSYEQYF	TGTGCCAGCAGTGACGCGGGATCCTACGAGCAGTACTTC
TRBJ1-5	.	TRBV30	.	CAWGQGELWEPQHF	TGTGCCTGGGGCCAAGGAGAGCTTTGGGAGCCCCAGCATTTT
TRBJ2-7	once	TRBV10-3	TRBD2	CAISEPWGGGEQYF	TGTGCCATCAGTGAGCCCTGGGGGGGTGGCGAGCAGTACTTC
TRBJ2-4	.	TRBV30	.	CAWSPESRGPKNIQYF	TGTGCCTGGAGTCCCGAGAGCAGGGGCCCCAAAAACATTCAGTACTTC
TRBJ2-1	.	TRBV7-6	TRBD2	CASSLPYTRTSNNEQFF	TGTGCCAGCAGCTTACCTTACACTAGGACTAGCAACAATGAGCAGTTCTTC
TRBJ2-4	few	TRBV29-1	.	CSVNGTPENIQYF	TGCAGCGTGAACGGGACACCGGAAAACATTCAGTACTTC
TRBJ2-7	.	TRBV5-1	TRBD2	CASSHRLAGLSYEQYF	TGCGCCAGCAGCCATAGACTAGCGGGGCTTTCCTACGAGCAGTACTTC
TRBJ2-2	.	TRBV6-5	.	CASSLEFTGELFF	TGTGCCAGCAGTTTAGAGTTCACCGGGGAGCTGTTTTTT
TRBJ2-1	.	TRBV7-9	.	CATQPGTGGNEQFF	TGTGCCACCCAGCCGGGGACTGGGGGGAATGAGCAGTTCTTC
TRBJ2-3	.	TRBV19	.	CASTGRISADTQYF	TGTGCCAGTACGGGTCGGATAAGCGCAGATACGCAGTATTTT
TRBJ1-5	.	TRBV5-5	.	CASSLIPVSTNQPQHF	TGTGCCAGCAGTTTGATACCCGTTAGTACCAATCAGCCCCAGCATTTT
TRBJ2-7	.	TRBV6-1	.	CASSEPGISYEQYF	TGTGCCAGCAGTGAACCGGGTATCTCCTACGAGCAGTACTTC
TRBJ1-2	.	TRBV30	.	CAWRAKSNYGYTF	TGTGCCTGGAGAGCCAAATCTAACTATGGCTACACCTTC
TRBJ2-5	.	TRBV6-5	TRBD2	CASSYEGSGRETQYF	TGTGCCAGCAGTTACGAAGGGAGCGGGAGAGAGACCCAGTACTTC
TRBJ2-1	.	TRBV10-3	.	CAISVPGSSSYNEQFF	TGTGCCATCAGTGTACCGGGTTCTAGCTCCTACAATGAGCAGTTCTTC
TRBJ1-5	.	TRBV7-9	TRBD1	CASSLGTGFQPQHF	TGTGCCAGCAGCTTGGGGACAGGGTTTCAGCCCCAGCATTTT
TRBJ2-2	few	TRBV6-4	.	CASSPEPAGTGELFF	TGTGCCAGCAGTCCCGAGCCAGCGGGCACCGGGGAGCTGTTTTTT